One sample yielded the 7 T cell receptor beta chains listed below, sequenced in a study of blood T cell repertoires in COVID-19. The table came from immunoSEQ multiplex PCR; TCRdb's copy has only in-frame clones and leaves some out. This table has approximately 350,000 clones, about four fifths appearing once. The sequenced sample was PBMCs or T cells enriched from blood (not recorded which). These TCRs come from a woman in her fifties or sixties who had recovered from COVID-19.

The DNA of the CDR3 is TGTGCCAGCAGTGAAGTAGACTCCCTGGCAACTAATGAAAAACTGTTTTTT. Translation gives CASSEVDSLATNEKLFF. V usage is TRBV6-1 and J usage is TRBJ1-4; D ambiguous. The CDR3 contains 17 residues. V was cut by 1 base and J by 0 bases, with 12 bases left in between. Germline CDR1 and CDR2: MNHNS and SASEGT.

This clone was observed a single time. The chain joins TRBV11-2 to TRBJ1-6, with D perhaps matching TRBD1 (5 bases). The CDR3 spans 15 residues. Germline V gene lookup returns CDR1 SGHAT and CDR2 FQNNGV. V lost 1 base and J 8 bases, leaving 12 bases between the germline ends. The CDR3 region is CASSLGQGGDSPLHF. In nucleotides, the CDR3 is TGTGCCAGCAGCTTAGGCCAGGGAGGAGATTCACCCCTCCACTTT.

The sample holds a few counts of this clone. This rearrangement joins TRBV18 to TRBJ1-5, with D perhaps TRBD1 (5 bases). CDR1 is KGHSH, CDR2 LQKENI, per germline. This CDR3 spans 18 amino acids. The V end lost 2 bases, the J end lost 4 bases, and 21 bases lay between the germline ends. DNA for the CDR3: TGTGCCAGCTCACCATACCGCGTCGGGGGGATGGGGAATCAGCCCCAGCATTTT. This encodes CASSPYRVGGMGNQPQHF.

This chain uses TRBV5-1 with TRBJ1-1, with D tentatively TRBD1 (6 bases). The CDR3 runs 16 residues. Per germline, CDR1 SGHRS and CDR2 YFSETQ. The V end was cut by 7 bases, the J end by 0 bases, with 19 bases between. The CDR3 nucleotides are TGCGCCAGCGGGTGGGGACACGCGAGCATGAACACTGAAGCTTTCTTT. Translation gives CASGWGHASMNTEAFF.

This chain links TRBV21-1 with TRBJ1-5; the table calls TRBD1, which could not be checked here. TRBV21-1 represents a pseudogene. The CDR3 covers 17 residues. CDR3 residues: CASSTGQGAANGQPQHF. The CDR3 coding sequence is TGTGCCAGCAGCACCGGACAGGGGGCAGCTAACGGTCAGCCCCAGCATTTT.

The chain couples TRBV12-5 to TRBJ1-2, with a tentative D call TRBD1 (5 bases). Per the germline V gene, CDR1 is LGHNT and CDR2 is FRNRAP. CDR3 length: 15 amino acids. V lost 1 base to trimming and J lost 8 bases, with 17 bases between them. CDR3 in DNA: TGTGCTAGTGGTTTGGACTACAGGTCCCTGGAAGGCTACACCTTC. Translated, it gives CASGLDYRSLEGYTF.

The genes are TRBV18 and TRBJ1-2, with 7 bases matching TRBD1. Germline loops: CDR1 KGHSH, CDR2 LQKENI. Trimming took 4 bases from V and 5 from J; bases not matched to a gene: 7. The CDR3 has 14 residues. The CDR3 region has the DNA TGTGCCAGCTCACTCGCGGGACAGATATATGGCTACACCTTC. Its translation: CASSLAGQIYGYTF.